Below are 27 T cell receptor beta chains sequenced from a single sample in a study of blood T cells in healthy people across ages. For the second PCR, which ran for roughly 7 to 11 cycles, a sample-barcoded 5' primer and a J-beta primer mix were used. TCRdb re-called the 5' RACE reads with MiXCR, one entry per CDR3 protein. The data show around 900,000 distinct CDR3 sequences, under 35% seen once. The sample comprised blood. The receptors originated from an elderly woman in good health.

The chain carries TRBV12-3 or TRBV12-4 and TRBJ2-1; 7 positions agree with TRBD2. The CDR3 loop spans 12 amino acids. The J segment lost 8 bases and the V segment lost 4 bases, leaving 2 bases of the junction unmatched. CDR3 DNA sequence: TGTGCCAGCAGTTCTAGCGGCTATGAGCAGTTCTTC. Amino acid sequence: CASSSSGYEQFF.

This clonotype has at least ten counts. The genes are TRBV20-1 and TRBJ2-5, with unresolved D. The V gene lost 7 bases and the J gene lost 5 bases, with 20 bases spanning the gap. CDR1 and CDR2 from the germline V gene are DFQATT and SNEGSKA (reference sequence). This CDR3 spans 14 amino acids. CDR3 sequence reads: CSVFISADRETQYF. The CDR3 DNA reads as TGCAGTGTCTTTATAAGTGCGGATAGGGAGACCCAGTACTTC.

A remark on this clonotype: A much larger clone is a single base away; this may be a read error. The chain carries TRBV20-1 and TRBJ1-1; D uncertain. CDR1 DFQATT and CDR2 SNEGSKA come from the germline V gene (reference sequence). CDR3 length: 14 amino acids. V was cut by 1 base and J by 4 bases, with 13 bases left in between. The CDR3 DNA reads as TGCAGTGCTAGAGCGTCGGCCCTGAGCACTGAAGCTTTCTTT. Translation gives CSARASALSTEAFF.

This clonotype was counted at least ten times. This chain joins TRBV28 and TRBJ1-6; D is perhaps TRBD1 (6 bases). The CDR3 is 15 residues long. Germline V gene data show CDR1 as MDHEN and CDR2 as SYDVKM. V dropped 3 bases and J dropped 7 bases, with 13 bases sitting between them. The CDR3 sequence: CASSLAGARNSPLHF. In nucleotides, the CDR3 is TGTGCCAGCAGTTTGGCGGGGGCTAGGAATTCACCCCTCCACTTT.

CDR3 amino acids: CSARAEGQYF. CDR3 nucleotide sequence: TGCAGTGCTAGGGCCGAAGGGCAGTACTTC. The V gene is TRBV20-1, the J gene TRBJ2-7; D is ambiguous. Trimming removed 3 bases from V and 9 bases from J, with 9 bases in between. The CDR3 extends over 10 amino acids. Germline lookup yields CDR1 DFQATT and CDR2 SNEGSKA (reference sequence).

This clonotype appeared a few times. The chain carries TRBV20-1 and TRBJ2-1; TRBD2 matches 9 bases. Germline CDR1 reads DFQATT; CDR2 reads SNEGSKA (reference sequence). J was trimmed by 5 bases and V by 1 base; bases with no gene match: 6. This CDR3 spans 15 amino acids. The CDR3 coding sequence is TGCAGTGCTAGAGCAGCGGGGGGCCCCAACAATGAGCAGTTCTTC. Translated, it gives CSARAAGGPNNEQFF.

V gene TRBV5-1 combines with J gene TRBJ1-1; 9 bases map to TRBD1. CDR1 SGHRS and CDR2 YFSETQ come from the germline V gene. The CDR3 contains 14 residues. The trim removed 4 bases at V and 4 bases at J, leaving 5 bases unmatched. The CDR3 DNA is TGCGCCAGCAGCCGGACAGGGGCTGGCACTGAAGCTTTCTTT. Its protein is CASSRTGAGTEAFF.

Worth noting for this clonotype: One end of the junction does not line up with germline, which may come from a read error. The rearrangement links TRBV7-9 to TRBJ2-6; TRBD1 matches 8 bases. CDR3 length: 18 amino acids. Germline V CDR1 and CDR2: SEHNR, FQNEAQ (reference sequence). DNA for the CDR3: TGTGCCAGCAGCCCAAGGACAGGGATCCCCTCTGGGGCCAACGTCCGGACTTTC. It is translated as CASSPRTGIPSGANVRTF.

This chain connects TRBV7-9 to TRBJ2-7, with no clear D. The J call may be mistaken, given a closer DNA end match to TRBJ2-5. CDR3 size: 15 residues. The germline V gene encodes CDR1 SEHNR and CDR2 FQNEAQ (reference sequence). CDR3 sequence reads: CASSTPRAARETQYF. DNA for the CDR3: TGTGCCAGCAGCACCCCTCGGGCCGCCAGGGAGACCCAGTACTTC.

This clonotype was detected ten times or more. This chain connects TRBV29-1 to TRBJ1-2; 8 nucleotides line up with TRBD1. Trimming took 5 bases from V and 4 from J; bases not matched to a gene: 6. The germline V gene has CDR1 SQVTM and CDR2 ANQGSEA. CDR3 size: 13 residues. CDR3 bases: TGCAGCGTTCCACAGGGGGAGGCCTATGGCTACACCTTC. It translates to CSVPQGEAYGYTF.

Worth noting for this clonotype: This may be a read error: a much more frequent sequence differs by one nucleotide. The chain combines TRBV24-1 with TRBJ2-3; D is possibly TRBD2 (5 bases). With 5 bases removed from V and 2 bases from J, the gap between germline ends came to 16 bases. The germline gives CDR1 KGHDR, CDR2 SFDVKD. This CDR3 is 16 amino acids long. CDR3 nucleotides: TGTGCCACCAGTGTCCCCGGACTGAACCCCACAGATACGCAGTATTTT. It codes for CATSVPGLNPTDTQYF.

With regard to this clonotype: A much bigger clone sits one base away, suggesting this may be a read error. The rearrangement links TRBV10-1 to TRBJ2-3; D possibly corresponds to TRBD2 (6 bases). This CDR3 region has 14 residues. Trimming cost V 4 bases and J 2 bases, with 10 bases left between them. CDR1 WNHNN and CDR2 SYGVQD come from the germline V gene (reference sequence). CDR3 sequence: CASSGRGFTDTQYF. The DNA for the CDR3 is TGCGCCAGCAGTGGGCGGGGATTCACAGATACGCAGTATTTT.

This clonotype was counted many times. V gene TRBV5-1 combines with J gene TRBJ2-7; either TRBD1 or TRBD2 may fit D (5 bases each). The germline V gene encodes CDR1 SGHRS and CDR2 YFSETQ. The ends were cut back, 4 bases at V and 3 bases at J, with 17 bases in the middle. The CDR3 is 15 amino acids. CDR3 amino acids: CASSLGWGTSYEQYF. DNA for the CDR3: TGCGCCAGCAGCCTCGGATGGGGGACCAGCTACGAGCAGTACTTC.

The gene calls are TRBV6-2 or TRBV6-3 and TRBJ2-4; 9 positions match TRBD2. The J call may be faulty, since TRBJ2-7 better matches the DNA end. Germline assignment: CDR1 MNHEY and CDR2 SVGEGT. The CDR3 has 16 residues. The CDR3 region has the DNA TGTGCCAGCAGTTACTCACCGACTAGCGGAGACTACGAGCAGTACTTC. Amino acids: CASSYSPTSGDYEQYF.

The chain couples TRBV7-2 to TRBJ2-1, with unresolved D. CDR3 length: 14 amino acids. Germline loops: CDR1 SGHTA, CDR2 FQGNSA. Trimming pared 3 bases from V and 5 bases from J, leaving 11 bases between. The CDR3 spells CASSFAEANNEQFF. The CDR3 coding sequence is TGTGCCAGCAGCTTCGCTGAGGCTAACAATGAGCAGTTCTTC.

Regarding this clonotype: A read error is possible here, since a much larger clone lies one base away. This chain joins TRBV20-1 and TRBJ2-1; D might be TRBD2 (6 bases). The J call may be faulty, since TRBJ2-7 better matches the DNA end. The germline CDR1 and CDR2 sequences are DFQATT and SNEGSKA (reference sequence). This CDR3 has 15 amino acids. CDR3 region: CSARGGVSSYNEQYF. The CDR3 DNA reads as TGCAGTGCTAGAGGCGGGGTAAGCTCCTACAATGAGCAGTACTTC.

The chain employs TRBV18 and TRBJ1-2; 8 nucleotides agree with TRBD1. After removal of 6 bases from V and 7 bases from J, the junction contained 13 bases not matched to a gene. CDR1 KGHSH and CDR2 LQKENI come from the germline V gene. This CDR3 spans 15 amino acids. The CDR3 nucleotides read TGTGCCAGCTCTGCCTCCCCGGGACAGGTTTCTGGCTACACCTTC. Amino acids: CASSASPGQVSGYTF.

This clonotype was recorded at least ten times. The rearrangement links TRBV7-9 to TRBJ1-4; D is possibly TRBD1 (5 bases). V was trimmed by 5 bases and J by 6 bases, leaving 13 bases between them. The CDR3 is 14 amino acids. Per the germline V gene, CDR1 is SEHNR and CDR2 is FQNEAQ (reference sequence). The CDR3, as DNA: TGTGCCAGCAGCGAGAGCTCGGGGGATGAAAAACTGTTTTTT. As protein: CASSESSGDEKLFF.

Turning to this clonotype: A read error may explain this, as a much larger clone is one base away. CDR3 DNA sequence: TGCAGTGCTAGAGGCGGGGGGACAGCCACAGAGGAGCAGTTCTTC. This gives the protein CSARGGGTATEEQFF. The genes are TRBV20-1 and TRBJ2-1; the D gene is possibly TRBD2 (8 bases). V was pared by 1 base and J by 10 bases, with 20 bases between. The V gene's germline CDR1 is DFQATT and CDR2 SNEGSKA (reference sequence). The CDR3 spans 15 residues.

At least ten counts were recorded for this clonotype. This chain links TRBV5-1 with TRBJ2-1, with D unresolved. The CDR3 loop spans 12 amino acids. Deletions cut 4 bases from V and 13 bases from J, with 15 bases between. CDR1 and CDR2 from the germline V gene are SGHRS and YFSETQ. This chain's CDR3 is CASSLDLLDQFF. The CDR3 region has the DNA TGCGCCAGCAGCCTGGATTTGCTCGATCAGTTCTTC.

This clonotype came up a few times. This chain uses TRBV3-1 with TRBJ2-4; 8 nucleotides line up with TRBD1. Germline lookup yields CDR1 LGHDT and CDR2 YNNKEL (reference sequence). With 4 bases clipped from V and 7 bases from J, the junction kept 9 bases outside the gene matches. This CDR3 region has 15 residues. The CDR3 here is CASSPTGVERNIQYF. The CDR3 coding sequence is TGTGCCAGCAGCCCGACAGGGGTGGAGAGGAACATTCAGTACTTC. The whole variable domain, remainder taken from reference TRBV3-1 and TRBJ2-4, is DTAVSQTPKYLVTQMGNDKSIKCEQNLGHDTMYWYKQDSKKFLKIMFSYNNKELIINETVPNRFSPKSPDKAHLNLHINSLELGDSAVYFCASSPTGVERNIQYFGAGTRLSVL.

J is TRBJ2-3 and V is TRBV5-1, with D unclear. CDR3 length: 15 amino acids. V lost 0 bases and J lost 4, with 12 bases in between. The germline V gene encodes CDR1 SGHRS and CDR2 YFSETQ. CDR3 DNA: TGCGCCAGCAGCTTGGACAGAGGAGTCGCAGATACGCAGTATTTT. This codes for CASSLDRGVADTQYF.

This clonotype has at least ten counts. The chain couples TRBV27 to TRBJ2-7; 8 bases are shared with TRBD2. The CDR3 length is 13 residues. V shed 5 bases and J 6 bases; nucleotides not matched to a gene: 6. Germline V gene sequence: CDR1 MNHEY, CDR2 SMNVEV (reference sequence). CDR3 sequence reads: CASSPSGRGEQYF. The CDR3 DNA reads as TGTGCCAGCAGTCCATCCGGGAGGGGCGAGCAGTACTTC.

In this sample, this clonotype turned up a few times. The junction shows a germline mismatch at one end, possibly a read error. CDR3 residues: CTSSLGGQGRGYTF. CDR3 DNA sequence: TGTACCAGCAGTTTAGGAGGACAGGGCCGTGGCTACACCTTC. The chain couples TRBV12-3 or TRBV12-4 to TRBJ1-2, with 8 bases that match TRBD1. The CDR3 has 14 amino acids.

There are many counts of this clonotype. The rearrangement uses TRBV24-1 and TRBJ2-5; TRBD2 might be the D (6 bases). CDR1 is KGHDR and CDR2 is SFDVKD in the germline V gene. V gave up 5 bases and J gave up 7 bases, with 13 bases separating them. This CDR3 is built from 13 residues. The CDR3 DNA reads as TGTGCCACCAGTGTGGAGGGCTTGACGACCCAGTACTTC. Encoded protein: CATSVEGLTTQYF.

This clonotype has only a few counts. The V call is TRBV6-2 or TRBV6-3, the J call TRBJ1-1; D possibly corresponds to TRBD1 (6 bases). CDR1 and CDR2 from the germline V gene are MNHEY and SVGEGT. The CDR3 consists of 15 residues. With 5 bases removed from V and 1 base from J, the gap between germline ends came to 14 bases. CDR3 sequence: CASSPDRRRNTEAFF. The CDR3 DNA sequence: TGTGCCAGCAGTCCGGACAGACGGCGGAACACTGAAGCTTTCTTT.

In its sample, this clonotype was seen many times. V and J are TRBV7-2 and TRBJ2-3; D tentatively reads TRBD1 or TRBD2 (6 bases each). Between the trimmed V and J ends, which lost 4 bases and 1 base, there was a span of 9 bases. CDR1 is SGHTA and CDR2 is FQGNSA in the germline V gene. CDR3 length: 14 amino acids. This CDR3 reads CASSSEGGTDTQYF. DNA of the CDR3: TGTGCCAGCAGCTCGGAGGGGGGCACAGATACGCAGTATTTT.